Each of the 17 T cell receptor beta chains below was sequenced from the same sample in a study of T cells in Graves' hyperthyroidism and ophthalmopathy. Regions amplified from RNA transcripts were the TCR beta CDR3 regions. The HTBI primer set served for first-round RT-PCR of the TCR CDR3. TCRdb recomputed calls from the multiplex PCR reads with MiXCR, one row per CDR3 protein. The sample contains around 450,000 distinct CDR3 sequences, around 13% of which appear only once. Specimen: blood. These receptors came from a woman aged 18-30 years with Graves' hyperthyroidism.

This clonotype was counted only a few times. This chain connects TRBV30 to TRBJ1-4, with D unresolved. V shed 6 bases and J shed 0 bases, with 8 bases lying between them. CDR3 length: 13 residues. Germline-derived CDR1 and CDR2 are GTSNPN and SVGIG (reference sequence). CDR3 loop: CACYSPTNEKLFF. CDR3 DNA sequence: TGTGCCTGTTACAGTCCAACTAATGAAAAACTGTTTTTT. The whole variable domain, remainder taken from reference TRBV30 and TRBJ1-4, is SQTIHQWPATLVQPVGSPLSLECTVEGTSNPNLYWYRQAAGRGLQLLFYSVGIGQISSEVPQNLSASRPQDRQFILSSKKLLLSDSGFYLCACYSPTNEKLFFGSGTQLSVL.

The table lists this clonotype with many counts. V is TRBV5-1 and J is TRBJ1-1, with D uncertain. Germline V lookup: CDR1 SGHRS, CDR2 YFSETQ. This CDR3 region has 13 residues. V shed 2 bases and J shed 3 bases, with 8 bases lying between them. This chain's CDR3 is CASSFNGDTEAFF. The DNA of the CDR3 is TGCGCCAGCAGCTTTAATGGGGACACTGAAGCTTTCTTT.

To note about this clonotype: A much larger clone differs from this one at a single base, so this may be a read error. J is TRBJ1-6 and V is TRBV27, with D possibly TRBD1 on 6 matching bases. This CDR3 spans 17 amino acids. CDR1 and CDR2 (germline): MNHEY, SMNVEV (reference sequence). The CDR3 bases are TGTGCCAGCAGTCCCTGGACAGCGAGCTCCTATAATTCACCCCTCCGCTTT. Protein product: CASSPWTASSYNSPLRF.

In the case of this clonotype: A read error may explain this, as a much larger clone is one base away. The chain links TRBV11-2 to TRBJ2-1, with a weak D call TRBD1 (6 bases). Matching the DNA end better, TRBJ2-7 makes the J call doubtful. This CDR3 is built from 14 residues. CDR1 is SGHAT and CDR2 is FQNNGV in the germline V gene. The CDR3 coding sequence is TGTGCCAGCAGCCCGGGACAAGTATACAATGAGCAGTACTTC. Its translation: CASSPGQVYNEQYF.

This clonotype showed up many times. The genes are TRBV28 and TRBJ2-1; 11 bases are a match to TRBD2. The germline gives CDR1 MDHEN, CDR2 SYDVKM. V was pared by 4 bases and J by 5 bases, with 4 bases of the junction left unmatched. The CDR3 totals 15 residues. Here the CDR3 DNA reads TGTGCCAGCAGTTCGGTTAGCGGGAGGGACAATGAGCAGTTCTTC. It translates to CASSSVSGRDNEQFF.

This clonotype was counted a single time. A much larger clone lies one base from this, so it may be a read error. The rearrangement links TRBV3-1 to TRBJ2-7, with unresolved D. V was shortened by 1 base and J by 6 bases, with 13 bases between the two germline ends. The length of the CDR3 is 14 residues. The germline CDR1 and CDR2 sequences are LGHDT and YNNKEL (reference sequence). The CDR3 spells CASSQGTVSCEQYF. In DNA, the CDR3 is TGTGCCAGCAGCCAAGGTACAGTAAGCTGCGAGCAGTACTTC.

Regarding this clonotype: A much larger clone sits a single nucleotide away, making a read error possible. The chain is built from TRBV12-3 or TRBV12-4 and TRBJ2-1; D possibly corresponds to TRBD1 (5 bases). The CDR3 totals 12 residues. The DNA for the CDR3 is TGTGCCGGCAGTTTAAGGACATTTGAGCAGTTCTTC. As protein: CAGSLRTFEQFF.

The chain combines TRBV9 with TRBJ1-2; perhaps TRBD1 as D (5 bases). V was pared by 4 bases and J by 7 bases, with 14 bases between. The CDR3 sequence is 13 residues long. Germline CDR1 SGDLS, CDR2 YYNGEE. The CDR3: CASSPTGVGGYTF. CDR3 coding DNA: TGTGCCAGCAGCCCTACAGGAGTTGGTGGCTACACCTTC.

This clonotype was seen many times. The V and J genes are TRBV11-2 and TRBJ2-3; no reliable D call. Trimming took 3 bases from V and 3 from J, leaving 10 bases between them. Germline lookup yields CDR1 SGHAT and CDR2 FQNNGV. The CDR3 consists of 14 residues. Here the CDR3 DNA reads TGTGCCAGCAGCTTCCTAGGTCTGACAGATACGCAGTATTTT. This encodes CASSFLGLTDTQYF.

The chain couples TRBV7-9 to TRBJ2-1; 9 bases agree with TRBD2. Germline V CDR1 and CDR2: SEHNR, FQNEAQ (reference sequence). V trimming: 5 bases; J trimming: 6 bases; junction bases outside the gene matches: 20. This CDR3 spans 19 amino acids. Here the CDR3 reads CASSPEGGGSGRFGNEQFF. As DNA, the CDR3 is TGTGCCAGCAGCCCCGAAGGGGGCGGGAGCGGGAGGTTCGGCAATGAGCAGTTCTTC. Together with reference TRBV7-9 and TRBJ2-1, the CDR3 gives the full variable domain: DTGVSQNPRHKITKRGQNVTFRCDPISEHNRLYWYRQTLGQGPEFLTYFQNEAQLEKSRLLSDRFSAERPKGSFSTLEIQRTEQGDSAMYLCASSPEGGGSGRFGNEQFFGPGTRLTVL.

The sample holds many counts of this clonotype. The chain recombines TRBV7-9 with TRBJ2-1; 8 nucleotides line up with TRBD1. There are 12 residues in the CDR3. CDR1 and CDR2 (germline): SEHNR, FQNEAQ (reference sequence). The junction had 8 bases not matched to a gene; V was cut back by 5 bases and J by 14 bases. The CDR3 region is CASSTTGDGEFF. The CDR3, as DNA: TGTGCCAGCAGCACGACAGGGGACGGAGAGTTCTTC.

Ten or more counts support this clonotype. This rearrangement joins TRBV12-3 or TRBV12-4 to TRBJ2-7, with 7 bases fitting TRBD2. Unmatched junction bases numbered 8, after V lost 3 bases and J lost 0 bases. The CDR3 is 16 amino acids. CDR3 region: CASSLGIGGSSYEQYF. As DNA, the CDR3 is TGTGCCAGCAGTTTGGGTATTGGCGGGAGCTCCTACGAGCAGTACTTC.

This chain connects TRBV9 to TRBJ1-4; no definite D call. The CDR3 totals 14 residues. Germline CDR1 is SGDLS and CDR2 is YYNGEE. V lost 4 bases to trimming and J lost 6 bases, with 13 bases between them. The CDR3 sequence is CASSLRELDEKLFF. Written as DNA, the CDR3 is TGTGCCAGCAGCCTCCGGGAGCTGGATGAAAAACTGTTTTTT.

The chain links TRBV19 to TRBJ2-3; 10 bases agree with TRBD2. Germline assignment: CDR1 LNHDA and CDR2 SQIVND (reference sequence). The junction had 9 bases not matched to a gene; V was cut back by 5 bases and J by 4 bases. The CDR3 is 16 residues long. CDR3 nucleotide sequence: TGTGCCAGTAGTCCCGCGACTAGCGGGCTTCCAGATACGCAGTATTTT. Translation: CASSPATSGLPDTQYF.

The J gene is TRBJ2-1, the V gene TRBV9, with D possibly matching TRBD2 (5 bases). The length of the CDR3 is 15 residues. Trimming cost V 4 bases and J 4 bases, with 15 bases left between them. Germline loops: CDR1 SGDLS, CDR2 YYNGEE. In DNA, the CDR3 is TGTGCCAGCAGCTCCCGACTGGGAGATTACAATGAGCAGTTCTTC. Amino acid sequence: CASSSRLGDYNEQFF.

This sequence joins TRBV11-2 and TRBJ1-3; D possibly corresponds to TRBD1 (6 bases). The CDR3 has 15 residues. The V gene lost 2 bases and the J gene lost 4 bases, with 12 bases spanning the gap. The germline V gene has CDR1 SGHAT and CDR2 FQNNGV. This CDR3 is CASSLLGARGNTIYF. The CDR3 nucleotides are TGTGCCAGCAGCTTACTGGGGGCGCGAGGAAACACCATATATTTT.

This clonotype has only one observation. At one of its ends the junction is not consistent with the germline gene, which may arise from a read error. The rearrangement uses TRBV11-2 and TRBJ1-1, with D possibly matching TRBD1 (6 bases). The CDR3 spans 14 residues. CDR1 and CDR2 (germline): SGHAT, FQNNGV. The CDR3 region has the DNA TGCGCCAGCAGCCCAGAAGGGGGGGGGACTGAAGCTTTCTTT. Translated, it gives CASSPEGGGTEAFF.